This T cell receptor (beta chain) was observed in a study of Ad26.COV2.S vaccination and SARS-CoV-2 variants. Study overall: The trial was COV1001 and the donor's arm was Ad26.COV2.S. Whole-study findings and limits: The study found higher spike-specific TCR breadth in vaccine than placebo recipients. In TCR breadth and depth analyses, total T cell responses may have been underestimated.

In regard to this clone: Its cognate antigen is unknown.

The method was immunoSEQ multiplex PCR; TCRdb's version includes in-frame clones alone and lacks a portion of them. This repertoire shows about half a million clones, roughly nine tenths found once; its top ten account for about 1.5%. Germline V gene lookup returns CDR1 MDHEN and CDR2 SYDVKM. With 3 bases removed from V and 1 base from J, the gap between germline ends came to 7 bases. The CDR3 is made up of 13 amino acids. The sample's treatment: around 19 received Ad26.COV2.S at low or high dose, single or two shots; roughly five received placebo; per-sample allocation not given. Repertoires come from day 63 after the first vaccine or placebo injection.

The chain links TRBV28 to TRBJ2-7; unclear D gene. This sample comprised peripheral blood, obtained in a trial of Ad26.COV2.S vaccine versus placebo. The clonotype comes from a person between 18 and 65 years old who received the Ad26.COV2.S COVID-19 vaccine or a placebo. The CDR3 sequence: CASSLGRSYEQYF. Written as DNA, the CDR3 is TGTGCCAGCAGTTTGGGCAGATCCTACGAGCAGTACTTC.